This T cell receptor (beta chain) appears in the sequencing data of a study of cytomegalovirus exposure and HLA in healthy donors. Study details: The 120 validation repertoires, a later analysis reported, used the same platform as the 666 repertoires from the first cohort. Whole-study findings and limits: Overall, some 160 TCR beta chains were annotated as cytomegalovirus-associated.

Germline V gives CDR1 SGHNT, CDR2 YYREEE (reference sequence). With 9 bases removed from V and 4 bases from J, the gap between germline ends came to 19 bases. The CDR3 sequence is 14 residues long. Data came from immunoSEQ multiplex PCR; TCRdb stores just in-frame clones and leaves some out. The top ten hold around 1.2% of the sample, which has 200,000 to 300,000 clones, 70% to 90% seen once. The donors belonged to the approximately 120-subject validation cohort, separate from the roughly 700-subject first cohort. This clone was seen once. Its antigen remains unidentified. This chain uses TRBV5-4 with TRBJ2-5; D is ambiguous. Material: PBMCs. This clonotype was obtained from a woman aged 30 to 39 in good health and CMV-seropositive. The CDR3 sequence: CATYEALRGETQYF. The CDR3 nucleotides read TGTGCCACCTATGAGGCCCTACGAGGAGAGACCCAGTACTTC.